This T cell receptor (beta chain) is from a study of T cells in Graves' hyperthyroidism and ophthalmopathy. Study summary: Peripheral blood draws took place at initial diagnosis, ahead of any treatment. Regarding the study as a whole: In simple terms, a model built on 13 V-J features told ophthalmopathy apart from stable hyperthyroidism.

This clonotype has ten or more counts. As yet, its antigen is unknown. RNA transcripts provided the source from which TCR beta CDR3 regions were amplified. In the first-round RT-PCR of the TCR CDR3, the HTBI primer set was used. TCRdb re-analysed the multiplex PCR reads in MiXCR, keeping a single row per CDR3 protein. The sample has 300,000 to 450,000 distinct CDR3 sequences, roughly 14% seen once. The germline V and J ends were trimmed by 2 bases and 1 base, with 8 bases remaining between them. This CDR3 has 13 residues. Looked up from germline, CDR1 is SQVTM and CDR2 is ANQGSEA. Used for diagnoses were clinical symptoms, serum thyroxine and TRAb, thyroid ultrasound and orbital computed tomography. Approximately 9.3 ml of fresh peripheral blood supplied the PBMCs.

The chain couples TRBV29-1 to TRBJ1-1; D is ambiguous. This receptor was obtained from a woman aged 55 to 70 with Graves' hyperthyroidism. Sequencing was done on a sample of blood. The CDR3 is CSVEPSGNTEAFF. The CDR3 nucleotides read TGCAGCGTTGAACCTTCGGGGAACACTGAAGCTTTCTTT.